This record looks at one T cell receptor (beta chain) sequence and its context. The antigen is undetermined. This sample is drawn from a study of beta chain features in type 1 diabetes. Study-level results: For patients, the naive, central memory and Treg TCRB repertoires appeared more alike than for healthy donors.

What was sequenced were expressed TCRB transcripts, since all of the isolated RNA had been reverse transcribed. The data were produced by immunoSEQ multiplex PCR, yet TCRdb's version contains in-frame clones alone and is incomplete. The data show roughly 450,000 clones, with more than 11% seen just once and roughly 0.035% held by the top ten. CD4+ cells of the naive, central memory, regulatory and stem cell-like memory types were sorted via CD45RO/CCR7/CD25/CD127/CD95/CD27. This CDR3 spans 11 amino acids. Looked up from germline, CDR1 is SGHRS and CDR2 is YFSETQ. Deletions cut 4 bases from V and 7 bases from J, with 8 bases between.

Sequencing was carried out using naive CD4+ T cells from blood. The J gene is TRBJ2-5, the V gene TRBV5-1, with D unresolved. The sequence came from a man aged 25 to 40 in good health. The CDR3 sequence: CASSSEGTQYF. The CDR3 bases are TGCGCCAGCAGCAGCGAAGGGACCCAGTACTTC.